These 2 T cell receptor beta chains came from one sample sequenced in a study of blood T cells in healthy people across ages. A second PCR, run for roughly 7 to 11 cycles, used a sample-barcoded 5' primer plus a J-beta primer mix. Using its own MiXCR run on the 5' RACE reads, TCRdb lists one record per CDR3 protein. Here the sample spans roughly 1,300,000 distinct CDR3 sequences, around 55% being singletons. The specimen was blood. Source of these receptors: a man aged 18 to 29 in good health.

This clonotype was recorded once. This chain links TRBV10-3 with TRBJ2-7; D is undetermined. The CDR3 runs to 15 residues. Germline CDR1 ENHRY, CDR2 SYGVKD. Trimming cost V 0 bases and J 4 bases, with 13 bases left between them. The CDR3 coding sequence is TGTGCCATCAGTGAGTCGACTGGCGGAGTGTACGAGCAGTACTTC. It specifies CAISESTGGVYEQYF.

V is TRBV7-2 and J is TRBJ2-5, with 7 bases fitting TRBD2. The V gene's germline CDR1 is SGHTA and CDR2 FQGNSA. Trimming cost V 0 bases and J 4 bases; bases outside gene matches: 8. The CDR3 loop spans 16 amino acids. The CDR3 sequence is CASSLALGGILETQYF. The CDR3 DNA follows: TGTGCCAGCAGCTTAGCCCTCGGGGGGATCTTAGAGACCCAGTACTTC.